Listed here are 8 T cell receptor beta chains from one sample, sequenced in a study of blood T cell repertoires in COVID-19. The assay was immunoSEQ multiplex PCR, and TCRdb's table has in-frame clones only and misses some. The data show around 68,000 clones, with roughly three quarters seen just once and about 10% held by the top ten. Sequenced material: peripheral blood. The receptors originated from a woman in her forties or fifties with acute or convalescent COVID-19.

The J gene is TRBJ1-2, the V gene TRBV3-1 (or the pseudogene TRBV3-2); 8 nucleotides match TRBD1. There are 14 residues in the CDR3. CDR1 and CDR2 (germline): LGHDT, YNNKEL (reference sequence). Trimming cost V 5 bases and J 6 bases; bases outside gene matches: 8. CDR3 bases: TGTGCCAGCAGCATCCGGACAGGGTATGATGGCTACACCTTC. Translating it yields CASSIRTGYDGYTF.

The chain employs TRBV7-2 and TRBJ1-6, with TRBD1 matching 12 bases. The ends lost 1 base at V and 9 bases at J; junction bases unmatched: 4. Germline-derived CDR1 and CDR2 are SGHTA and FQGNSA. The CDR3 has 16 amino acids. The CDR3 loop is CASSLEGTGGFSPLHF. The CDR3 region has the DNA TGTGCCAGCAGCTTAGAGGGGACAGGGGGCTTTTCACCCCTCCACTTT.

This chain links TRBV7-9 with TRBJ1-5, with D possibly TRBD1 on 5 matching bases. With 3 bases removed from V and 3 bases from J, the gap between germline ends came to 9 bases. CDR1 and CDR2 from the germline V gene are SEHNR and FQNEAQ (reference sequence). The CDR3 is 14 residues long. CDR3 amino acids: CASSFGGANQPQHF. CDR3 sequence (DNA): TGTGCCAGCAGCTTCGGAGGGGCCAATCAGCCCCAGCATTTT.

V gene TRBV5-1 combines with J gene TRBJ1-1, with 7 bases lining up with TRBD1. The CDR3 runs 15 residues. Trimming removed 4 bases from V and 1 base from J; junction bases left unmatched: 7. The germline gives CDR1 SGHRS, CDR2 YFSETQ. The CDR3 sequence: CASSTPTGSNTEAFF. DNA of the CDR3: TGCGCCAGCAGCACTCCGACAGGGTCGAACACTGAAGCTTTCTTT.

J is TRBJ1-1 and V is TRBV21-1; the D segment call TRBD1 is taken from the table without a DNA check. TRBV21-1 is flagged as a pseudogene. The CDR3 is 14 residues long. The DNA of the CDR3 is TGTGCCAGCCCCTCGCTAGGACAGGAGCGTGAAGCTTTCTTT. Translated: CASPSLGQEREAFF.

The chain recombines TRBV16 with TRBJ1-2, with D hard to call. The CDR3 runs 14 residues. V dropped 0 bases and J dropped 8 bases, with 13 bases sitting between them. The germline CDR1 and CDR2 sequences are KGHSY and FQNENV. The CDR3 protein is CASSQSAVSGGYTF. DNA of the CDR3: TGTGCCAGCAGCCAATCCGCCGTTTCTGGCGGCTACACCTTC.

V and J are TRBV28 and TRBJ2-1; D remains ambiguous. This CDR3 contains 11 residues. The germline V gene encodes CDR1 MDHEN and CDR2 SYDVKM. The ends were cut back, 4 bases at V and 8 bases at J, with 6 bases in the middle. CDR3 nucleotides: TGTGCCAGCAGTTCCCTAGATGAGCAGTTCTTC. Translation gives CASSSLDEQFF. Full variable domain (rest looked up from reference TRBV28 and TRBJ2-1): DVKVTQSSRYLVKRTGEKVFLECVQDMDHENMFWYRQDPGLGLRLIYFSYDVKMKEKGDIPEGYSVSREKKERFSLILESASTNQTSMYLCASSSLDEQFFGPGTRLTVL.

V and J are TRBV5-4 and TRBJ1-2; D unclear. CDR1 is SGHNT, CDR2 YYREEE, per germline (reference sequence). This CDR3 spans 13 amino acids. The V and J ends lost 4 bases and 8 bases respectively, with 15 bases between them. The CDR3 coding sequence is TGTGCCAGCAGCGCGGCTCAATTTACCGGCTACACCTTC. It specifies CASSAAQFTGYTF.